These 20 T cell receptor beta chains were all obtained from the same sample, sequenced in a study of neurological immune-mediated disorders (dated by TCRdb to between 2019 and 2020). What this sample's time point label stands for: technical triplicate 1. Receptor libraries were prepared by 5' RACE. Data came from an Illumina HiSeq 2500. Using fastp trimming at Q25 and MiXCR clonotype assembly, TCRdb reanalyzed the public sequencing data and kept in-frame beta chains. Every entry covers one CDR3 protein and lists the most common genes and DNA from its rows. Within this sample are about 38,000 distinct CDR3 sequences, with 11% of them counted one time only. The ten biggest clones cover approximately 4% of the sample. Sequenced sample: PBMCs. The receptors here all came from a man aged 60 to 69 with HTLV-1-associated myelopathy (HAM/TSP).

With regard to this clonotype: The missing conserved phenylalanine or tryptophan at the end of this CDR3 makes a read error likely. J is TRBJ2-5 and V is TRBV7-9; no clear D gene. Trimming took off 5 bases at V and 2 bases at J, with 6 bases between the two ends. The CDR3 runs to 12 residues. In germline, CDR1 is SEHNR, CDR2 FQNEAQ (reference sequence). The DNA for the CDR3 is TGTGCCAGCAGCAGAAATCAAGAGACCCAGTACCTC. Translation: CASSRNQETQYL.

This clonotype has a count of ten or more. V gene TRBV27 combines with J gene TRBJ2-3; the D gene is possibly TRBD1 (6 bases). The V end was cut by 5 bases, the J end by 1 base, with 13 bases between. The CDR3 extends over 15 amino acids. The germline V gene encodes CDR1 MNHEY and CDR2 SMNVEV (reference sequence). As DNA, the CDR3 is TGTGCCAGCAGTGGCACAGGGTTCGGCACAGATACGCAGTATTTT. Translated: CASSGTGFGTDTQYF.

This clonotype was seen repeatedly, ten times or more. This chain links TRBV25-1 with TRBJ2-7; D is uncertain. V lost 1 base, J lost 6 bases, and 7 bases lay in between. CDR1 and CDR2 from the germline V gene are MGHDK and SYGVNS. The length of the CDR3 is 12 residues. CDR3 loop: CASSEFGSEQYF. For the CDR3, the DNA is TGTGCCAGCAGTGAATTCGGTTCCGAGCAGTACTTC.

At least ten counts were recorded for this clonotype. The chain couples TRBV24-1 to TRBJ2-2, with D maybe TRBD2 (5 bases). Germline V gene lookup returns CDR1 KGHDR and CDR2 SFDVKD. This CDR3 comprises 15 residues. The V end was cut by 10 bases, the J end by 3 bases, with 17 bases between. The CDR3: CATSIGGSHTGELFF. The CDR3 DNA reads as TGTGCCACGAGTATAGGAGGTTCACACACCGGGGAGCTGTTTTTT.

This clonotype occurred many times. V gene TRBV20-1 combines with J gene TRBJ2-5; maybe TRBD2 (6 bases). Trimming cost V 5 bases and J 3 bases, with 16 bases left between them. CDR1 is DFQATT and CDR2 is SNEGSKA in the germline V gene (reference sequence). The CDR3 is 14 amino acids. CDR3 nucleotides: TGCAGTGCTCTTAAGACTGGAGGGAAAGAGACCCAGTACTTC. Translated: CSALKTGGKETQYF.

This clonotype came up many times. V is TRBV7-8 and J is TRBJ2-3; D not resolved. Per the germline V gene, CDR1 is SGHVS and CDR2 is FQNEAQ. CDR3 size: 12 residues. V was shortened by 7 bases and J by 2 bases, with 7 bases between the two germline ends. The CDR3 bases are TGTGCCAGCACTTTCCTCACAGATACGCAGTATTTT. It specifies CASTFLTDTQYF.

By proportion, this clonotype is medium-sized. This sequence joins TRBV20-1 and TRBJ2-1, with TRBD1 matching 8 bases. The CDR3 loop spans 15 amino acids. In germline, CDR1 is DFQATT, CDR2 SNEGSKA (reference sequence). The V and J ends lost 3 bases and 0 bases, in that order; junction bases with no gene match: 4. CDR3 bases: TGCAGTGCTAGGGGCAGGGGGCTCTCCTACAATGAGCAGTTCTTC. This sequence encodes CSARGRGLSYNEQFF.

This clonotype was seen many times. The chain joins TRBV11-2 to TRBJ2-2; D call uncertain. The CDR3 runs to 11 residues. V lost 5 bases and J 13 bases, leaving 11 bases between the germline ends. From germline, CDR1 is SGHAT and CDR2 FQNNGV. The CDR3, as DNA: TGTGCCAGCAGCATAGGACCTGGGCTGTTTTTT. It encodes CASSIGPGLFF. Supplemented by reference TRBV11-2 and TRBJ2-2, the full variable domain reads EAGVAQSPRYKIIEKRQSVAFWCNPISGHATLYWYQQILGQGPKLLIQFQNNGVVDDSQLPKDRFSAERLKGVDSTLKIQPAKLEDSAVYLCASSIGPGLFFGEGSRLTVL.

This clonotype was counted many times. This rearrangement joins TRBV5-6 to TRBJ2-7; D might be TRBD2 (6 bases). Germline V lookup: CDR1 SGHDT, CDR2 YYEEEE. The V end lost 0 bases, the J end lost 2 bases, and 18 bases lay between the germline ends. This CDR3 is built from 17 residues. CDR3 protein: CASSLVQGPGETYEQYF. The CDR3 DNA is TGTGCCAGCAGCTTGGTTCAGGGCCCGGGGGAGACCTACGAGCAGTACTTC. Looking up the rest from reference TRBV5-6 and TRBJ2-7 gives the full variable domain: DAGVTQSPTHLIKTRGQQVTLRCSPKSGHDTVSWYQQALGQGPQFIFQYYEEEERQRGNFPDRFSGHQFPNYSSELNVNALLLGDSALYLCASSLVQGPGETYEQYFGPGTRLTVT.

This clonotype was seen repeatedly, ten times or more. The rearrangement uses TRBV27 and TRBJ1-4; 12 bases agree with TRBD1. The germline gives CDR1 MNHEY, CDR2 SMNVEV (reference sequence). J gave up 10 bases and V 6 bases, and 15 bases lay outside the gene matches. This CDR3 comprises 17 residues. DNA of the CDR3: TGTGCCAGCAGCTCCACACCGGGACAGGGGGCATTTGGAAAACTGTTTTTT. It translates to CASSSTPGQGAFGKLFF.

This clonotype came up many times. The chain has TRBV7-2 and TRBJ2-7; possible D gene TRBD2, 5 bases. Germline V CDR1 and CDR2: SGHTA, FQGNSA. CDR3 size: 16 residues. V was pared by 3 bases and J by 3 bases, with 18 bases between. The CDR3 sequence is CASSFSAAEPLYEQYF. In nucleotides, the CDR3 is TGTGCCAGCAGCTTCTCGGCAGCGGAGCCCCTCTACGAGCAGTACTTC.

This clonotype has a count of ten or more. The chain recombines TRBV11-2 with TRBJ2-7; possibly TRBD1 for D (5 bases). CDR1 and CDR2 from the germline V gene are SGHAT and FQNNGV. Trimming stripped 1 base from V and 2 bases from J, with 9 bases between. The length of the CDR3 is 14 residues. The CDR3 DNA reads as TGTGCCAGCAGCTTAGGACAGTTGACCTACGAGCAGTACTTC. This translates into CASSLGQLTYEQYF.

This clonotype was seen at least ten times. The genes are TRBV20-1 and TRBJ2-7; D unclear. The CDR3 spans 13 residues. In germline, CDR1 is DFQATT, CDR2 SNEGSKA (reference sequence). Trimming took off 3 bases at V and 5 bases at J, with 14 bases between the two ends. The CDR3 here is CSARGWQVHEQYF. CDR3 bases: TGCAGTGCTAGGGGGTGGCAGGTCCACGAGCAGTACTTC.

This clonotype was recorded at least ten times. CDR3 DNA: TGCAGTGCCACCGGTAGAGGGCGAGGGTCACCCCTCCACTTT. Translating gives CSATGRGRGSPLHF. The chain has TRBV20-1 and TRBJ1-6; D is undetermined. V was trimmed by 6 bases and J by 10 bases, leaving 19 bases between them. This CDR3 comprises 14 residues. The germline CDR1 and CDR2 sequences are DFQATT and SNEGSKA (reference sequence).

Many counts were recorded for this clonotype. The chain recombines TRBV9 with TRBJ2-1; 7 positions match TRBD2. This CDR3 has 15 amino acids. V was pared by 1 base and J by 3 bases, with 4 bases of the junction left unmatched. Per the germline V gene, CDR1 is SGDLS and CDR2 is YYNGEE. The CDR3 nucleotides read TGTGCCAGCAGCGTACGGCTAGCGGACTACAATGAGCAGTTCTTC. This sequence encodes CASSVRLADYNEQFF.

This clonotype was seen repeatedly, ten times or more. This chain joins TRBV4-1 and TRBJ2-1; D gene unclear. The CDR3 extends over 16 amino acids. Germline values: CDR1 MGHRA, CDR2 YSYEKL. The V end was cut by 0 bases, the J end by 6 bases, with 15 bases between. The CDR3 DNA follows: TGCGCCAGCAGCCAAGATGAACTACCACCTGGCAATGAGCAGTTCTTC. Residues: CASSQDELPPGNEQFF.

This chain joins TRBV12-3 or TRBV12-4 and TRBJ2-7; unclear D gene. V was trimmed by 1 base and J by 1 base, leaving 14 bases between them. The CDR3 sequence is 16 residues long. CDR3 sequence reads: CASSLGTERGSYEQYF. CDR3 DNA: TGTGCCAGCAGTTTAGGCACAGAGCGAGGATCCTACGAGCAGTACTTC.

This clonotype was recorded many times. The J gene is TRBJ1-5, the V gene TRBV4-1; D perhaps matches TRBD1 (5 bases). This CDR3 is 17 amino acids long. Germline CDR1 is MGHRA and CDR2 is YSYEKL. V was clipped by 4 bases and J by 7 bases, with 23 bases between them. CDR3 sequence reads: CASSPRGLGQGGQPQHF. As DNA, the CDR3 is TGCGCCAGCAGCCCAAGAGGGTTAGGGCAGGGCGGCCAGCCCCAGCATTTT.

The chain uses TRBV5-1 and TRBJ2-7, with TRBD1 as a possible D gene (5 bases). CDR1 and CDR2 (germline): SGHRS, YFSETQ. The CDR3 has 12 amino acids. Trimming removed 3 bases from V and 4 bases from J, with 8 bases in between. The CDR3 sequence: CASSYRGYEQYF. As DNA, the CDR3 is TGCGCCAGCAGCTATAGGGGATACGAGCAGTACTTC. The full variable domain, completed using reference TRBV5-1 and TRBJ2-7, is KAGVTQTPRYLIKTRGQQVTLSCSPISGHRSVSWYQQTPGQGLQFLFEYFSETQRNKGNFPGRFSGRQFSNSRSEMNVSTLELGDSALYLCASSYRGYEQYFGPGTRLTVT.

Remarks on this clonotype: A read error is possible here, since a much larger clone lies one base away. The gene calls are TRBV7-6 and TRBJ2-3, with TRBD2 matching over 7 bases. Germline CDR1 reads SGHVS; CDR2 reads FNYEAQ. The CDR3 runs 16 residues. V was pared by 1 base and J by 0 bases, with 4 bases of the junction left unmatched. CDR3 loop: CASSLEGGGSTDTQYF. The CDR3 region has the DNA TGTGCCAGCAGCTTAGAAGGCGGGGGTAGCACAGATACGCAGTATTTT.